Below, one T cell receptor beta chain is given with its context. Its antigen is unknown. The data derive from a study of T cell responses to AZD1222 COVID-19 vaccine. General observations from the study: Donors were largely white British and mainly female; clonal diversity was possibly underestimated.

CDR1 is DFQATT and CDR2 is SNEGSKA in the germline V gene (reference sequence). V was cut by 3 bases and J by 2 bases, with 11 bases left in between. This CDR3 region has 13 residues. TCRdb's table, derived via immunoSEQ multiplex PCR, lists solely in-frame clones and lacks some. The sample contains 130,000 to 150,000 clones, 90% to 95% of which appear only once. The clonotype originates from an adult in good health. This chain uses TRBV20-1 with TRBJ2-7; weak D call: TRBD1 (6 bases). Sequenced material: peripheral blood, taken on day 0 of MenACWY control vaccination. This chain's CDR3 is CSASPAGAYEQYF. DNA for the CDR3: TGCAGTGCTAGTCCCGCAGGGGCCTACGAGCAGTACTTC.